This TCR beta chain came from a study of T cells of healthy individuals. This clonotype came up a few times. Each CDR3 protein is one row after TCRdb ran MiXCR on the 5' RACE reads. The profile covers about 96,000 distinct CDR3 sequences, with 17% appearing a single time and approximately 5.7% taken by the ten largest. The CDR3 is 14 amino acids. Germline CDR1 is MDHEN and CDR2 is SYDVKM. Trimming cost V 3 bases and J 6 bases, with 9 bases left between them. V and J are TRBV28 and TRBJ1-6; perhaps TRBD1 as D (5 bases). This clonotype originated in a human donor in good health. This CDR3 is CASSFPGTNSPLHF. CDR3 DNA: TGTGCCAGCAGTTTCCCCGGGACTAATTCACCCCTCCACTTT.